This T cell receptor beta chain was captured by sequencing in a study of blood T cell repertoires in COVID-19. The overall study: Researchers got acute and convalescent COVID-19 samples from the United States, Italy and Spain. Sample material is recorded as cDNA or gDNA derived from T cells, B-cell-depleted T cells, or PBMCs.

Patients at the Seattle site were enrolled during active infection and followed longitudinally. In germline, CDR1 is MNHEY, CDR2 SVGAGI. The CDR3 length is 16 residues. Germline trimming cut 3 bases from V and 5 bases from J; bases unmatched to any gene: 8. The repertoire was sequenced with immunoSEQ multiplex PCR; TCRdb's copy has only in-frame clones and lacks some. The sample has some 360,000 clones, over 85% seen once. V usage is TRBV6-5 and J usage is TRBJ2-2; 8 nucleotides align to TRBD2. The sequence derives from a woman in her sixties with COVID-19, enrolled during active disease. The material sequenced was peripheral blood. CDR3 residues: CASSYTAGVYTGELFF. The CDR3 nucleotides read TGTGCCAGCAGTTATACAGCGGGGGTTTATACCGGGGAGCTGTTTTTT.